What follows is one T cell receptor (beta chain) and its context. Its target is unknown. A second about 6 to 11 cycle PCR used barcoded and J-beta primers. Each cDNA was tagged by a template-switch adaptor containing 12 random nucleotides. MiXCR, applied by TCRdb to the 5' RACE reads, yields one record per CDR3 protein. The data contain hundreds of thousands of distinct CDR3 sequences, around 36% of them singletons. This specimen belongs to a study of blood T cells in healthy people across ages. Study results and limitations: TCR beta diversity per million T cells fell roughly linearly with age. There were more naive CD4+ cells and higher diversity in long-lived donors than in aged donors.

CDR3 size: 16 residues. Germline lookup yields CDR1 SGHVS and CDR2 FQNEAQ. Deletions cut 5 bases from V and 3 bases from J, with 19 bases between. The TCR comes from a man between 18 and 35 years old in good health. This chain links TRBV7-8 with TRBJ2-5; D is undetermined. Material for sequencing was blood. The CDR3 nucleotides read TGTGCCAGCAGCCCCCTGGCCCTAGTACAAAAAGAGACCCAGTACTTC. This gives the protein CASSPLALVQKETQYF.